This T cell receptor (beta chain) was profiled in a study of early T cells in non-severe SARS-CoV-2 infection. Study-wide context: Unsorted whole-blood RNA was sequenced in bulk, leaving chains unpaired.

Germline CDR1 and CDR2: SGHVS and FNYEAQ. V was trimmed by 5 bases and J by 2 bases, leaving 33 bases between them. The CDR3 has 21 amino acids. Points on this clonotype: Its antigen remains unidentified.

Molecules of cDNA were individually given unique molecular identifiers that were attached to them. A single record per CDR3 protein comes from TCRdb applying MiXCR to the 5' RACE reads. The repertoire includes tens of thousands of distinct CDR3 sequences, 3% to 4% of them detected once, and about 6% sits in the top ten. Overall study results and limits: VDJdb-based matching was biased toward anti-spike CD8 responses and missed private and CD4 specificities.

The rearrangement joins TRBV7-6 to TRBJ1-1; D gene unclear. The specimen was whole blood. The source is an adult who was a healthcare worker with PCR-confirmed SARS-CoV-2 infection or an uninfected control (not recorded which). The CDR3 here is CASSPYPPGRIPSGNNTEAFF. The DNA of the CDR3 is TGTGCCAGCAGCCCATACCCCCCGGGCAGAATTCCTTCCGGTAATAACACTGAAGCTTTCTTT. Filled out from reference TRBV7-6 and TRBJ1-1, the complete variable domain reads GAGVSQSPRYKVTKRGQDVALRCDPISGHVSLYWYRQALGQGPEFLTYFNYEAQQDKSGLPNDRFSAERPEGSISTLTIQRTEQRDSAMYRCASSPYPPGRIPSGNNTEAFFGQGTRLTVV.